The clone carrying this TCR beta chain was detected once. The antigen is not known. The PCR had 60 Vbeta and 13 Jbeta primers. Sequenced by immunoSEQ multiplex PCR; TCRdb stores in-frame clones only, minus some. The sample yields about 160,000 clones, approximately 88% seen once. This entry is derived from a study of cytomegalovirus exposure and HLA in healthy donors. Study-wide findings and caveats: A later analysis showed HLA-associated TCR beta chains outstripping equally common others in clonal expansion. Later on, an analysis found that several of the most significant clusters appeared to be linked to common viral pathogens, which included parvovirus B19. In a later analysis, TCR association rates varied by HLA locus: DRB1 most, HLA-C fewest.

Sequences were obtained from PBMCs. The receptor comes from a man aged 30 to 39 in good health and CMV-seronegative.

This CDR3 is CASSILTGTGDQPQHF. The CDR3 coding sequence is TGTGCCAGTAGTATTCTTACCGGGACAGGGGATCAGCCCCAGCATTTT. The chain carries TRBV19 and TRBJ1-5; 10 bases agree with TRBD1. Trimming took 3 bases from V and 5 from J; bases not matched to a gene: 7. Germline loops: CDR1 LNHDA, CDR2 SQIVND (reference sequence). This CDR3 comprises 16 residues. The variable domain in full, with the rest retrieved from reference TRBV19 and TRBJ1-5, is DGGITQSPKYLFRKEGQNVTLSCEQNLNHDAMYWYRQDPGQGLRLIYYSQIVNDFQKGDIAEGYSVSREKKESFPLTVTSAQKNPTAFYLCASSILTGTGDQPQHFGDGTRLSIL.